The 26 T cell receptor beta chains presented below share a single source sample, sequenced in a study of control samples from healthy donors and cancer patients. TCRdb keeps only in-frame clones here, not all; method: immunoSEQ multiplex PCR. The table shows some 410,000 clones, with around nine tenths occurring only once. Sequenced input: PBMCs. These receptors were obtained from a man between 40 and 49 years old with head and neck cancer.

The chain carries TRBV28 and TRBJ2-7; 11 bases align to TRBD2. The CDR3 runs 19 residues. CDR1 is MDHEN, CDR2 SYDVKM, per germline. Unmatched junction bases numbered 13, after V lost 3 bases and J lost 0 bases. The CDR3 DNA reads as TGTGCCAGCAGTTTCCCGACTAGCGGGGTCACAAACAACTCCTACGAGCAGTACTTC. Translated, it gives CASSFPTSGVTNNSYEQYF.

This chain links TRBV4-1 with TRBJ1-5, with D possibly TRBD1 on 6 matching bases. CDR1 is MGHRA and CDR2 is YSYEKL in the germline V gene. The V end was cut by 0 bases, the J end by 9 bases, with 18 bases between. The CDR3 is made up of 16 amino acids. The CDR3 coding sequence is TGCGCCAGCAGCCAAGATTTGGCGGGGGCCGCCGGGCCCCAGCATTTT. Amino acids: CASSQDLAGAAGPQHF.

The chain joins TRBV2 to TRBJ2-7, with 8 bases that match TRBD1. The germline gives CDR1 SNHLY, CDR2 FYNNEI. Trimming took 5 bases from V and 4 from J; bases not matched to a gene: 1. This CDR3 has 12 residues. CDR3 protein: CASSQGAYEQYF. In DNA, the CDR3 is TGTGCCAGCAGTCAGGGGGCTTACGAGCAGTACTTC.

CDR3: CASSVETGVSNEQFF. The CDR3 bases are TGTGCCAGCAGCGTAGAAACAGGGGTCTCCAATGAGCAGTTCTTC. The rearrangement joins TRBV9 to TRBJ2-1; 7 bases are shared with TRBD1. The V gene's germline CDR1 is SGDLS and CDR2 YYNGEE. CDR3 size: 15 residues. V gave up 0 bases and J gave up 6 bases; unmatched junction bases: 6.

The rearrangement uses TRBV3-1 (or the pseudogene TRBV3-2) and TRBJ2-3, with D possibly matching TRBD2 (6 bases). Trimming cost V 1 base and J 2 bases, with 16 bases left between them. Germline V CDR1 and CDR2: LGHDT, YNNKEL (reference sequence). CDR3 length equals 17 residues. CDR3 loop: CASSQGYGGVYTDTQYF. CDR3 nucleotides: TGTGCCAGCAGCCAAGGATACGGGGGAGTGTACACAGATACGCAGTATTTT.

This clone was counted a single time. The chain combines TRBV9 with TRBJ2-3, with 9 bases matching TRBD2. CDR1 and CDR2 from the germline V gene are SGDLS and YYNGEE. The CDR3 spans 15 residues. The junction had 4 bases not matched to a gene; V was cut back by 0 bases and J by 5 bases. CDR3 loop: CASSVVAGGQDTQYF. In nucleotides, the CDR3 is TGTGCCAGCAGCGTAGTGGCGGGGGGGCAAGATACGCAGTATTTT.

The chain carries TRBV4-2 and TRBJ2-3; D ambiguous. The CDR3 extends over 15 amino acids. Germline V CDR1 and CDR2: LGHNA, YNFKEQ. The germline V and J ends were trimmed by 3 bases and 2 bases, with 12 bases remaining between them. The DNA of the CDR3 is TGTGCCAGCAGCCAGGCCGGGTCCATCACAGATACGCAGTATTTT. Amino acids: CASSQAGSITDTQYF.

The chain uses TRBV5-6 and TRBJ2-3, with TRBD2 matching 9 bases. CDR1 is SGHDT, CDR2 YYEEEE, per germline. The CDR3 runs to 16 residues. The V gene end was trimmed by 3 bases and the J gene end by 4 bases; junction bases not matched to a gene: 9. The CDR3 bases are TGTGCCAGCAGCTCGGATAGCGGGAGTAGCGCAGATACGCAGTATTTT. Protein product: CASSSDSGSSADTQYF.

The chain employs TRBV19 and TRBJ2-5; D possibly corresponds to TRBD2 (5 bases). This CDR3 is built from 15 residues. Germline CDR1 LNHDA, CDR2 SQIVND (reference sequence). V lost 6 bases and J 4 bases, leaving 18 bases between the germline ends. DNA of the CDR3: TGTGCCAGTAGCCTGGACCTACTAGGCGGAGAGACCCAGTACTTC. This gives the protein CASSLDLLGGETQYF. Full variable domain (rest looked up from reference TRBV19 and TRBJ2-5): DGGITQSPKYLFRKEGQNVTLSCEQNLNHDAMYWYRQDPGQGLRLIYYSQIVNDFQKGDIAEGYSVSREKKESFPLTVTSAQKNPTAFYLCASSLDLLGGETQYFGPGTRLLVL.

The chain uses TRBV5-1 and TRBJ1-5; D gene ambiguous. Germline assignment: CDR1 SGHRS and CDR2 YFSETQ. V was clipped by 5 bases and J by 5 bases, with 14 bases between them. The length of the CDR3 is 14 residues. The CDR3 DNA reads TGCGCCAGCAGTTACGGGCCGGTGGATCAGCCCCAGCATTTT. This gives the protein CASSYGPVDQPQHF. The complete variable domain, with remaining parts taken from reference TRBV5-1 and TRBJ1-5, reads KAGVTQTPRYLIKTRGQQVTLSCSPISGHRSVSWYQQTPGQGLQFLFEYFSETQRNKGNFPGRFSGRQFSNSRSEMNVSTLELGDSALYLCASSYGPVDQPQHFGDGTRLSIL.

This clone was counted only a few times. This sequence joins TRBV6-1 and TRBJ2-7; D is possibly TRBD1 or TRBD2 (6 bases each). From germline, CDR1 is MNHNS and CDR2 SASEGT. The V gene lost 2 bases and the J gene lost 1 base, with 12 bases spanning the gap. The CDR3 runs 15 residues. The CDR3 spells CASSETGGGSYEQYF. Here the CDR3 DNA reads TGTGCCAGCAGTGAAACCGGAGGGGGTTCCTACGAGCAGTACTTC.

V gene TRBV7-2 combines with J gene TRBJ1-5; D possibly corresponds to TRBD1 (5 bases). The CDR3 extends over 13 amino acids. Between the trimmed V and J ends, which lost 5 bases and 1 base, there was a span of 6 bases. The germline CDR1 and CDR2 sequences are SGHTA and FQGNSA. Here the CDR3 DNA reads TGTGCCAGCAGCCGACAGAGCAATCAGCCCCAGCATTTT. Residues: CASSRQSNQPQHF.

This chain connects TRBV19 to TRBJ2-1; 9 bases are a match to TRBD1. This CDR3 spans 18 amino acids. Germline V gene lookup returns CDR1 LNHDA and CDR2 SQIVND (reference sequence). V lost 5 bases and J lost 3; bases outside the gene matches: 14. DNA for the CDR3: TGTGCCAGTAGTCCAACCCGGGACAGGGTGGTTTACTACAATGAGCAGTTCTTC. Its translation: CASSPTRDRVVYYNEQFF.

V and J are TRBV5-1 and TRBJ2-3; 9 bases agree with TRBD2. This CDR3 contains 16 residues. Germline V gene sequence: CDR1 SGHRS, CDR2 YFSETQ. The ends lost 2 bases at V and 1 base at J; junction bases unmatched: 5. The CDR3 region has the DNA TGCGCCAGCAGCTTCGCCCAGCGGGGGGGCACAGATACGCAGTATTTT. It is translated as CASSFAQRGGTDTQYF. The variable domain in full, completed from reference TRBV5-1 and TRBJ2-3, reads KAGVTQTPRYLIKTRGQQVTLSCSPISGHRSVSWYQQTPGQGLQFLFEYFSETQRNKGNFPGRFSGRQFSNSRSEMNVSTLELGDSALYLCASSFAQRGGTDTQYFGPGTRLTVL.

The chain is built from TRBV18 and TRBJ2-1; D uncertain. Trimming removed 7 bases from V and 5 bases from J, with 3 bases in between. Germline CDR1 reads KGHSH; CDR2 reads LQKENI. The length of the CDR3 is 10 residues. CDR3 bases: TGTGCCAGCTGGGACAATGAGCAGTTCTTC. Translating it yields CASWDNEQFF.

J is TRBJ1-2 and V is TRBV6-4, with D possibly TRBD1 on 6 matching bases. The ends were cut back, 0 bases at V and 6 bases at J, with 14 bases in the middle. The CDR3 runs to 15 residues. Germline V gives CDR1 MRHNA, CDR2 SNTAGT. CDR3 sequence: CASSDSGGPINGYTF. CDR3 sequence (DNA): TGTGCCAGCAGTGACTCCGGGGGCCCTATCAATGGCTACACCTTC.

The V and J genes are TRBV7-9 and TRBJ1-2; D ambiguous. This CDR3 has 13 residues. The germline V gene encodes CDR1 SEHNR and CDR2 FQNEAQ (reference sequence). V was cut by 5 bases and J by 10 bases, with 17 bases left in between. The CDR3 reads CASSITEVVFYTF. The DNA for the CDR3 is TGTGCCAGCAGCATAACAGAGGTCGTATTCTACACCTTC.

V usage is TRBV11-2 and J usage is TRBJ2-7, with D possibly matching TRBD1 (6 bases). V gave up 2 bases and J gave up 4 bases, with 9 bases separating them. Germline V lookup: CDR1 SGHAT, CDR2 FQNNGV. CDR3 length equals 13 residues. Written as DNA, the CDR3 is TGTGCCAGCAGCTTATCAGGGGCTTACGAGCAGTACTTC. Encoded protein: CASSLSGAYEQYF.

J is TRBJ1-2 and V is TRBV15; D ambiguous. The CDR3 sequence is 13 residues long. Trimming removed 0 bases from V and 9 bases from J, with 11 bases in between. Germline V gene sequence: CDR1 LNHNV, CDR2 YYDKDF (reference sequence). In nucleotides, the CDR3 is TGTGCCACCAGCAGAGATCGCAGGAAGAGCTACACCTTC. It is translated as CATSRDRRKSYTF.

The genes are TRBV28 and TRBJ1-1; 8 bases match TRBD1. The trim removed 0 bases at V and 5 bases at J, leaving 5 bases unmatched. The germline CDR1 and CDR2 sequences are MDHEN and SYDVKM. The CDR3 totals 15 residues. The CDR3 loop is CASSLWDRVRTEAFF. The CDR3 DNA reads TGTGCCAGCAGTTTATGGGACAGGGTACGAACTGAAGCTTTCTTT.

V usage is TRBV19 and J usage is TRBJ1-5; D is unclear. The CDR3 runs to 15 residues. Trimming took 5 bases from V and 0 from J, leaving 11 bases between them. Germline CDR1 is LNHDA and CDR2 is SQIVND (reference sequence). This CDR3 reads CASSLQSNSNQPQHF. The CDR3 DNA is TGTGCCAGTAGTCTACAGTCAAATAGCAATCAGCCCCAGCATTTT.

This chain links TRBV24-1 with TRBJ2-1; D is possibly TRBD1 or TRBD2 (5 bases each). From germline, CDR1 is KGHDR and CDR2 SFDVKD. The CDR3 contains 16 residues. V lost 5 bases and J lost 0, with 13 bases in between. CDR3 sequence: CATSGRSGSSYNEQFF. CDR3 sequence (DNA): TGTGCCACCAGTGGCAGGTCAGGGAGCTCCTACAATGAGCAGTTCTTC.

The chain uses TRBV7-2 and TRBJ1-2, with D unclear. The germline V and J ends were trimmed by 3 bases and 4 bases, with 6 bases remaining between them. The CDR3 extends over 12 amino acids. CDR1 SGHTA and CDR2 FQGNSA come from the germline V gene. DNA of the CDR3: TGTGCCAGCAGCTTTGCAGGCTATGGCTACACCTTC. Translating it yields CASSFAGYGYTF.

The chain employs TRBV27 and TRBJ1-1, with D maybe TRBD1 (5 bases). V was pared by 10 bases and J by 0 bases, with 18 bases between. The CDR3 length is 15 residues. CDR1 MNHEY and CDR2 SMNVEV come from the germline V gene (reference sequence). CDR3: CATAGLRAMNTEAFF. The DNA of the CDR3 is TGTGCCACCGCCGGGCTCAGGGCCATGAACACTGAAGCTTTCTTT.

The V gene is TRBV10-3, the J gene TRBJ1-1; D is ambiguous. V gave up 10 bases and J gave up 0 bases, with 27 bases separating them. This CDR3 contains 18 residues. Germline V lookup: CDR1 ENHRY, CDR2 SYGVKD. This chain's CDR3 is CATSQDPRTGGMNTEAFF. CDR3 sequence (DNA): TGTGCCACCAGCCAAGATCCCCGTACCGGAGGAATGAACACTGAAGCTTTCTTT.

The chain is built from TRBV19 and TRBJ1-3; no reliable D call. CDR3 length: 13 residues. Germline V gene sequence: CDR1 LNHDA, CDR2 SQIVND (reference sequence). Trimming took 5 bases from V and 1 from J, leaving 6 bases between them. CDR3 bases: TGTGCCAGTAGTCGATTGTCTGGAAACACCATATATTTT. Its protein is CASSRLSGNTIYF.